This TCR beta chain originates from a study of CD8+ T cells in alopecia areata. Study-level points and caveats: Sequences from scalp samples also cover resident alphabeta T cells of normal skin.

Reverse transcription of extracted RNA yielded cDNA, which provided the sequencing template. Using immunoSEQ multiplex PCR, the repertoire was profiled, and TCRdb retains in-frame clones only, with some absent. The repertoire has about 37,000 clones, around 57% of them found once; the top ten carry over 1.5%. This clone was observed a handful of times. Its specificity is not known. Four or five patients had their CD4+ cells sorted into CD25+CD127- cells. Both peripheral blood and punch biopsies of lesional scalp skin were obtained from patients who had alopecia areata. T lymphocytes (CD4+ and CD8+) were sorted from PBMCs. With 1 base removed from V and 4 bases from J, the gap between germline ends came to 13 bases. Germline V lookup: CDR1 SEHNR, CDR2 FQNEAQ (reference sequence). The CDR3 consists of 16 residues.

This TCR derives from a human donor with alopecia areata. The source material was CD4+ Tregs sorted from blood. The gene calls are TRBV7-9 and TRBJ1-4, with D perhaps matching TRBD1 (6 bases). The DNA of the CDR3 is TGTGCCAGCAGCTTAGATTTACAGGGTCTTAATGAAAAACTGTTTTTT. This gives the protein CASSLDLQGLNEKLFF. Full variable domain (outside the CDR3, taken from reference TRBV7-9 and TRBJ1-4): DTGVSQNPRHKITKRGQNVTFRCDPISEHNRLYWYRQTLGQGPEFLTYFQNEAQLEKSRLLSDRFSAERPKGSFSTLEIQRTEQGDSAMYLCASSLDLQGLNEKLFFGSGTQLSVL.